The clone carrying this T cell receptor beta chain was counted many times. This record belongs to a study of T cells after yellow fever vaccination. CDR3 length equals 11 residues. Trimming pared 1 base from V and 8 bases from J, leaving 6 bases between. Germline-derived CDR1 and CDR2 are SGHNT and YYREEE (reference sequence). TCRdb independently ran MiXCR on the 5' RACE reads; one entry per CDR3 protein. The data contain 45,000 to 60,000 distinct CDR3 sequences, approximately 6% of them singletons. Sequencing was performed on PBMCs, either bulk or a sorted T-cell subset (CD4+, CD8+, memory, or dextramer-sorted; not recorded which), taken on the day of the yellow fever booster vaccination. This sequence joins TRBV5-4 and TRBJ1-1; D uncertain. This receptor was taken from a man between 18 and 29 years old who received the YFV17D yellow fever vaccine. The CDR3 region is CASSLRDEAFF. DNA of the CDR3: TGTGCCAGCAGCTTGAGAGACGAAGCTTTCTTT.